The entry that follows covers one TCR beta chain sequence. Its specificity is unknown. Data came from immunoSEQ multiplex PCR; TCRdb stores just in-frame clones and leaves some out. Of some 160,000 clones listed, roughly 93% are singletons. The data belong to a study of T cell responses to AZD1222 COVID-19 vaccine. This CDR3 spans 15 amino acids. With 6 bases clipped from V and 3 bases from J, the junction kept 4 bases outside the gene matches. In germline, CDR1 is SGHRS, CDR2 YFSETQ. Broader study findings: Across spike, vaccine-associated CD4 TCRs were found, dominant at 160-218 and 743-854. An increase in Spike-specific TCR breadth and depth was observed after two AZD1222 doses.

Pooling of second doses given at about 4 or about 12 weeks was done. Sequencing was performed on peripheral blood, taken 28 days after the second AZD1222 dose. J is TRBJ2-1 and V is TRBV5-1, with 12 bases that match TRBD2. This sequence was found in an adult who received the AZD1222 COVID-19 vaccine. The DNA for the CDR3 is TGCGCCAGCAAACCACTAGCGGGGGGCTACAATGAGCAGTTCTTC. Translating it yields CASKPLAGGYNEQFF. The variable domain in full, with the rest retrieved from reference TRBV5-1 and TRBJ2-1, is KAGVTQTPRYLIKTRGQQVTLSCSPISGHRSVSWYQQTPGQGLQFLFEYFSETQRNKGNFPGRFSGRQFSNSRSEMNVSTLELGDSALYLCASKPLAGGYNEQFFGPGTRLTVL.